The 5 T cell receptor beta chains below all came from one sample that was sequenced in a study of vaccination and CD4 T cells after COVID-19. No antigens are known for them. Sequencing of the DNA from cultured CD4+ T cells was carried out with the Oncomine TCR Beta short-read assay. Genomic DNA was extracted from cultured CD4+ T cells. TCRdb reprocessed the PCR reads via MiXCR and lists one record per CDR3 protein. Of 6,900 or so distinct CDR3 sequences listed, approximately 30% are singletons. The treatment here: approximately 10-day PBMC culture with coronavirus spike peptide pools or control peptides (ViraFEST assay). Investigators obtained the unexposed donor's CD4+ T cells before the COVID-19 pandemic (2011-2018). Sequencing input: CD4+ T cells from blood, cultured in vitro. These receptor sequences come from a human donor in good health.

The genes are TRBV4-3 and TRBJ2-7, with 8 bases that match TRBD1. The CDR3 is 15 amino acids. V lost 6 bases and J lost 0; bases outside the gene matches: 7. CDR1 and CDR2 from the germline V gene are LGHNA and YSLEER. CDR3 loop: CASSRDRRYSYEQYF. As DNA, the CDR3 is TGCGCCAGCAGTCGGGACAGGAGATACTCCTACGAGCAGTACTTC.

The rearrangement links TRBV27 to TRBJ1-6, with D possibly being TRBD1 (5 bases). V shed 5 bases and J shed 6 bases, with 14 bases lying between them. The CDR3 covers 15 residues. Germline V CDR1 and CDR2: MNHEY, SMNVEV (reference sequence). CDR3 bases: TGTGCCAGCAGTCCGCCGGGACGGCTTAATTCACCCCTCCACTTT. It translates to CASSPPGRLNSPLHF.

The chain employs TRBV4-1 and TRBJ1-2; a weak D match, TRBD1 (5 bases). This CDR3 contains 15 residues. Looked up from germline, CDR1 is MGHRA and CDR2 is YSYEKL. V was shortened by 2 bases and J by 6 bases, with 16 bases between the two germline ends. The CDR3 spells CASSQPPGRGDGYTF. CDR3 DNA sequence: TGCGCCAGCAGCCAACCTCCAGGGCGAGGGGATGGCTACACCTTC.

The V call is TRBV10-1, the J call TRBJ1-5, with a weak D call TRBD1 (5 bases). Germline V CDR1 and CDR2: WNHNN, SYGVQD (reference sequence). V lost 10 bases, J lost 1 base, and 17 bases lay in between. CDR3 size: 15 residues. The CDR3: CATPLTQGSNQPQHF. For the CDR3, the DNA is TGCGCCACCCCTCTGACTCAGGGAAGCAATCAGCCCCAGCATTTT.

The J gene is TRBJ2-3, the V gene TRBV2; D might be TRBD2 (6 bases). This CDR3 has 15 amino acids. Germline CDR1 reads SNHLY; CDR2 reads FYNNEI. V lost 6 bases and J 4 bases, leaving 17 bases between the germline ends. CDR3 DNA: TGTGCCAGCAGCCTAGCCGGGACTCGGGCAGATACGCAGTATTTT. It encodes CASSLAGTRADTQYF.